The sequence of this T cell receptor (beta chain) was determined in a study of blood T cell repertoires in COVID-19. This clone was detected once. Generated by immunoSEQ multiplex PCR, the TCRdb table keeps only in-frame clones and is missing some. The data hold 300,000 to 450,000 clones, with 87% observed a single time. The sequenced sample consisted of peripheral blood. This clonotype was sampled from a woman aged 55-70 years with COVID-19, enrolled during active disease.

In DNA, the CDR3 is TGTGCCAGCAGCTTAGTCGGGTGGACCTACGAGCAGTACTTC. As protein: CASSLVGWTYEQYF. This rearrangement joins TRBV7-9 to TRBJ2-7; D unresolved. Germline CDR1 and CDR2: SEHNR and FQNEAQ (reference sequence). The germline V and J ends were trimmed by 1 base and 2 bases, with 9 bases remaining between them. The CDR3 runs 14 residues.